One and the same sample provided the 16 T cell receptor beta chains below, sequenced in a study of early T cells in non-severe SARS-CoV-2 infection. TCRdb used MiXCR to reprocess the 5' RACE reads, holding one entry per CDR3 protein. The sample includes under 65,000 distinct CDR3 sequences, over 10% seen only once; the top ten take about 4%. Input material: whole blood. These receptors all come from an adult who was a healthcare worker with PCR-confirmed SARS-CoV-2 infection or an uninfected control (not recorded which).

This rearrangement joins TRBV2 to TRBJ1-5; 8 bases fit TRBD1. Unmatched junction bases numbered 8, after V lost 5 bases and J lost 5 bases. CDR1 and CDR2 from the germline V gene are SNHLY and FYNNEI. The CDR3 has 15 residues. The CDR3 protein is CASSTGQGFDQPQHF. The CDR3 DNA follows: TGTGCCAGCAGTACCGGACAGGGATTCGATCAGCCCCAGCATTTT.

In this sample, this clonotype turned up a few times. The chain carries TRBV7-2 and TRBJ1-6; D is possibly TRBD1 (5 bases). The CDR3 is 15 amino acids. The V end was cut by 7 bases, the J end by 14 bases, with 24 bases between. Per the germline V gene, CDR1 is SGHTA and CDR2 is FQGNSA. The CDR3 loop is CASTLAGPAPRALHF. For the CDR3, the DNA is TGTGCCAGCACTCTAGCCGGACCGGCTCCCAGGGCCCTCCACTTT.

This clonotype was seen more than once but under ten times. This chain links TRBV28 with TRBJ2-7, with D perhaps TRBD1 or TRBD2 (5 bases each). Looked up from germline, CDR1 is MDHEN and CDR2 is SYDVKM. This CDR3 is 15 amino acids long. V was clipped by 6 bases and J by 9 bases, with 24 bases between them. CDR3 sequence (DNA): TGTGCCAGCAGCTCGGATGGGACGGCCCTCAAGGTGCAGTACTTC. It yields the protein CASSSDGTALKVQYF. Supplemented by reference TRBV28 and TRBJ2-7, the full variable domain reads DVKVTQSSRYLVKRTGEKVFLECVQDMDHENMFWYRQDPGLGLRLIYFSYDVKMKEKGDIPEGYSVSREKKERFSLILESASTNQTSMYLCASSSDGTALKVQYFGPGTRLTVT.

The chain links TRBV5-4 to TRBJ2-2, with D maybe TRBD1 (6 bases). The CDR3 is 15 amino acids. V was clipped by 4 bases and J by 1 base, with 11 bases between them. Germline CDR1 is SGHNT and CDR2 is YYREEE (reference sequence). In DNA form, the CDR3 reads TGTGCCAGCAGCCCCCCCAGGGGGAACACCGGGGAGCTGTTTTTT. It is translated as CASSPPRGNTGELFF.

The chain couples TRBV6-1 to TRBJ1-5; D possibly corresponds to TRBD1 (5 bases). The CDR3 has 15 amino acids. The V gene's germline CDR1 is MNHNS and CDR2 SASEGT. Trimming took 7 bases from V and 3 from J, leaving 16 bases between them. The CDR3 nucleotides read TGTGCCAGCACCGAGACGCACAGGCCCAATCAGCCCCAGCATTTT. Translation gives CASTETHRPNQPQHF.

This clonotype came up many times. The J gene is TRBJ2-7, the V gene TRBV3-1; TRBD2 aligns across 8 bases. Trimming removed 4 bases from V and 5 bases from J; junction bases left unmatched: 7. In germline, CDR1 is LGHDT, CDR2 YNNKEL (reference sequence). The CDR3 is 14 residues long. The CDR3 nucleotides are TGTGCCAGCAGCCCGCCGGGGGGGTTCCACGAGCAGTACTTC. It specifies CASSPPGGFHEQYF.

This clonotype was picked up a small number of times. The chain is built from TRBV14 and TRBJ2-7, with a possible D match to TRBD1 (6 bases). CDR3 length equals 14 residues. Trimming stripped 4 bases from V and 2 bases from J, with 12 bases between. Germline CDR1 is SGHDN and CDR2 is FVKESK. The CDR3 region is CASSLRGLAYEQYF. CDR3 nucleotides: TGTGCCAGCAGCCTCAGGGGCCTTGCCTACGAGCAGTACTTC. Looking up the rest from reference TRBV14 and TRBJ2-7 gives the full variable domain: EAGVTQFPSHSVIEKGQTVTLRCDPISGHDNLYWYRRVMGKEIKFLLHFVKESKQDESGMPNNRFLAERTGGTYSTLKVQPAELEDSGVYFCASSLRGLAYEQYFGPGTRLTVT.

A word on this clonotype: This may be a read error: a much more frequent sequence differs by one nucleotide. The V gene is TRBV4-2, the J gene TRBJ2-1; 7 nucleotides align to TRBD2. Germline lookup yields CDR1 LGHNA and CDR2 YNFKEQ. The CDR3 covers 18 residues. CDR3 amino acids: CASSQGVIAGDTTMKQLF. In DNA, the CDR3 is TGTGCCAGCAGCCAAGGAGTGATCGCGGGAGATACTACAATGAAGCAGTTATTC.

The genes are TRBV6-4 and TRBJ2-3; D gene uncertain. Trimming pared 0 bases from V and 0 bases from J, leaving 7 bases between. In germline, CDR1 is MRHNA, CDR2 SNTAGT. This CDR3 comprises 15 residues. The CDR3 bases are TGTGCCAGCAGTGACTCGGGCCGAAGCACAGATACGCAGTATTTT. Translated, it gives CASSDSGRSTDTQYF.

This clonotype was seen only a few times. This chain joins TRBV5-6 and TRBJ2-1, with D maybe TRBD2 (6 bases). The V gene lost 4 bases and the J gene lost 0 bases, with 14 bases spanning the gap. The CDR3 is 16 residues long. Germline loops: CDR1 SGHDT, CDR2 YYEEEE. The CDR3 DNA follows: TGTGCCAGCAGCGCGGGACCCCTACCCTCCTACAATGAGCAGTTCTTC. It translates to CASSAGPLPSYNEQFF.

This clonotype was detected many times. V usage is TRBV7-9 and J usage is TRBJ2-6; D gene uncertain. The germline gives CDR1 SEHNR, CDR2 FQNEAQ (reference sequence). V was trimmed by 4 bases and J by 4 bases, leaving 2 bases between them. The CDR3 sequence is 12 residues long. CDR3: CASSSGANVLTF. The CDR3 region has the DNA TGTGCCAGCAGCTCCGGGGCCAACGTCCTGACTTTC.

This clonotype was seen a few times. The chain has TRBV20-1 and TRBJ2-5; D is possibly TRBD1 (5 bases). CDR1 and CDR2 (germline): DFQATT, SNEGSKA (reference sequence). V shed 5 bases and J shed 4 bases, with 11 bases lying between them. This CDR3 has 12 residues. The CDR3 sequence: CSAFDSLETQYF. CDR3 nucleotides: TGCAGTGCTTTTGACAGCCTAGAGACCCAGTACTTC.

This clonotype was counted a few times. DNA of the CDR3: TGTGCCAGCAATTTCCTAGCGCCCCAAGAGACCCAGTACTTC. Translation: CASNFLAPQETQYF. The chain joins TRBV2 to TRBJ2-5; possibly TRBD2 for D (6 bases). CDR3 size: 14 residues. CDR1 and CDR2 (germline): SNHLY, FYNNEI. V was pared by 7 bases and J by 1 base, with 13 bases between.

This clonotype was found once. A much larger clone is a single base away; this may be a read error. V usage is TRBV20-1 and J usage is TRBJ1-1; D not certain. From germline, CDR1 is DFQATT and CDR2 SNEGSKA (reference sequence). This CDR3 region has 11 residues. CDR3 nucleotide sequence: TGCAGTGCTAGCCCAGTCACTGATGCTTTCTTT. Translation: CSASPVTDAFF.

This clonotype occurred once. The chain carries TRBV5-1 and TRBJ2-7; 10 bases match TRBD1. V shed 4 bases and J 2 bases; nucleotides not matched to a gene: 6. Germline CDR1 reads SGHRS; CDR2 reads YFSETQ. The CDR3 is made up of 15 amino acids. CDR3 nucleotides: TGCGCCAGCAGCGAAGGACAGGGGGGGCCCTACGAGCAGTACTTC. Translating it yields CASSEGQGGPYEQYF.

This clonotype was counted at least ten times. This sequence joins TRBV29-1 and TRBJ2-1; 9 bases fit TRBD2. In germline, CDR1 is SQVTM, CDR2 ANQGSEA. CDR3 length: 14 residues. Trimming cost V 7 bases and J 7 bases; bases outside gene matches: 11. For the CDR3, the DNA is TGCAGCGGCCGACTTCGCCTAGCGGGAAATGAGCAGTTCTTC. This translates into CSGRLRLAGNEQFF.